Listed below are T cell receptor beta chains from one sample, sequenced in a study of blood T cell repertoires in COVID-19. Generated by immunoSEQ multiplex PCR, the TCRdb table keeps only in-frame clones and is missing some. The table lists approximately 29,000 clones, more than 70% of them singletons. The sample was peripheral blood. The source is a human donor with active COVID-19. The donor label of this sample is uncertain. CDR3s include the opening cysteine and the closing phenylalanine or tryptophan. D genes are given only for firm matches. Some rows mark clone size as missing; the rest say once, few, many or name a class of expanded clone.

J: TRBJ1-2; D: TRBD1; size: .; V: TRBV20-1; CDR3: CSASQQGSPYGYTF; DNA: TGCAGTGCTAGTCAACAGGGGAGCCCTTATGGCTACACCTTC
J: TRBJ2-5; D: .; size: .; V: TRBV5-6; CDR3: CASSLGQMQETQYF; DNA: TGTGCCAGCAGCTTGGGTCAGATGCAAGAGACCCAGTACTTC
J: TRBJ2-1; D: .; size: .; V: TRBV27; CDR3: CASSSVGPLENEQFF; DNA: TGTGCCAGCAGTTCCGTTGGTCCTTTAGAGAATGAGCAGTTCTTC
J: TRBJ2-2; D: .; size: .; V: TRBV9; CDR3: CASSVGIAGNTGELFF; DNA: TGTGCCAGCAGCGTAGGTATAGCCGGGAACACCGGGGAGCTGTTTTTT
J: TRBJ2-1; D: TRBD2; size: .; V: TRBV19; CDR3: CASSIASGGRNEQFF; DNA: TGTGCCAGTAGTATAGCTAGCGGGGGTAGGAATGAGCAGTTCTTC
J: TRBJ2-7; D: .; size: .; V: TRBV6-2/TRBV6-3; CDR3: CASSYSAKSQEQYF; DNA: TGTGCCAGCAGTTACTCGGCCAAATCCCAGGAGCAGTACTTC
J: TRBJ2-1; D: .; size: few; V: TRBV9; CDR3: CASSVGRGAYNEQFF; DNA: TGTGCCAGCAGCGTAGGGCGGGGCGCCTACAATGAGCAGTTCTTC
J: TRBJ2-3; D: TRBD2; size: .; V: TRBV6-2/TRBV6-3; CDR3: CASSRIISGGASDTQYF; DNA: TGTGCCAGCAGCCGTATCATTAGCGGGGGGGCCTCAGATACGCAGTATTTT
J: TRBJ1-3; D: .; size: once; V: TRBV11-2; CDR3: CASSLVRTSGNTIYF; DNA: TGTGCCAGCAGCTTAGTTAGGACATCGGGAAACACCATATATTTT
J: TRBJ1-1; D: .; size: once; V: TRBV6-5; CDR3: CASSLTTANTEAFF; DNA: TGTGCCAGCAGTCTCACGACAGCGAACACTGAAGCTTTCTTT
J: TRBJ1-4; D: TRBD1; size: .; V: TRBV27; CDR3: CASRRDRAAEKLFF; DNA: TGTGCCAGCAGAAGGGACAGGGCCGCGGAAAAACTGTTTTTT
J: TRBJ1-2; D: .; size: .; V: TRBV2; CDR3: CASSQGTLNYGYTF; DNA: TGTGCCAGCAGTCAGGGGACACTAAACTATGGCTACACCTTC
J: TRBJ2-5; D: TRBD1; size: .; V: TRBV18; CDR3: CASSADRVSQETQYF; DNA: TGTGCCAGCTCAGCGGACAGGGTCTCGCAAGAGACCCAGTACTTC
J: TRBJ1-2; D: TRBD1; size: .; V: TRBV9; CDR3: CASSGTDRFVYGYTF; DNA: TGTGCCAGCAGCGGAACGGACAGGTTTGTCTATGGCTACACCTTC
J: TRBJ1-1; D: .; size: .; V: TRBV2; CDR3: CASSAFGGNTEAFF; DNA: TGTGCCAGCAGTGCGTTTGGGGGCAACACTGAAGCTTTCTTT
J: TRBJ1-1; D: .; size: .; V: TRBV29-1; CDR3: CSAGRESVTEAFF; DNA: TGCAGCGCCGGGAGGGAATCGGTCACTGAAGCTTTCTTT
J: TRBJ2-3; D: TRBD2; size: .; V: TRBV9; CDR3: CASSVAAGGSDTQYF; DNA: TGTGCCAGCAGCGTAGCTGCGGGGGGCTCAGATACGCAGTATTTT
J: TRBJ1-1; D: TRBD1; size: .; V: TRBV5-5; CDR3: CASSLGGGDTEAFF; DNA: TGTGCCAGCAGCTTGGGAGGGGGCGACACTGAAGCTTTCTTT
J: TRBJ2-2; D: TRBD2; size: few; V: TRBV19; CDR3: CASSVRLAGGVATGELFF; DNA: TGTGCCAGTAGTGTCAGACTAGCGGGGGGAGTGGCCACCGGGGAGCTGTTTTTT
J: TRBJ2-1; D: TRBD2; size: .; V: TRBV7-6; CDR3: CASSLALAGAVDEQFF; DNA: TGTGCCAGCAGCTTAGCCCTAGCGGGGGCTGTCGATGAGCAGTTCTTC
J: TRBJ1-2; D: TRBD1; size: few; V: TRBV4-2; CDR3: CASSQATGEGYTF; DNA: TGTGCCAGCAGCCAAGCCACAGGGGAGGGCTACACCTTC
J: TRBJ2-1; D: .; size: once; V: TRBV7-9; CDR3: CASSLAVGGEQFF; DNA: TGTGCCAGCAGCTTAGCGGTAGGGGGTGAGCAGTTCTTC
J: TRBJ1-2; D: .; size: once; V: TRBV5-1; CDR3: CASATGDVYGYTF; DNA: TGCGCCAGCGCCACAGGTGACGTCTATGGCTACACCTTC
J: TRBJ2-7; D: TRBD1; size: .; V: TRBV2; CDR3: CASTTYRGSYEQYF; DNA: TGTGCCAGCACGACATACAGGGGATCCTACGAGCAGTACTTC
J: TRBJ2-3; D: TRBD2; size: .; V: TRBV7-3; CDR3: CASSPLAGGLDTQYF; DNA: TGTGCCAGCAGCCCACTAGCGGGGGGGCTAGATACGCAGTATTTT
J: TRBJ2-3; D: TRBD1; size: .; V: TRBV6-6; CDR3: CASSYKAGGDTQYF; DNA: TGTGCCAGCAGTTATAAGGCAGGGGGAGATACGCAGTATTTT
J: TRBJ2-5; D: TRBD2; size: .; V: TRBV4-2; CDR3: CASSQVPQTSSETQYF; DNA: TGTGCCAGCAGCCAAGTTCCCCAGACTAGCTCAGAGACCCAGTACTTC
J: TRBJ2-4; D: .; size: .; V: TRBV7-2; CDR3: CASSLEGREENIQYF; DNA: TGTGCCAGCAGCTTAGAGGGCAGGGAGGAAAACATTCAGTACTTC
J: TRBJ1-1; D: TRBD1; size: .; V: TRBV9; CDR3: CASSGGQGASEAFF; DNA: TGTGCCAGCAGCGGGGGACAGGGGGCTTCTGAAGCTTTCTTT
J: TRBJ2-6; D: .; size: .; V: TRBV19; CDR3: CASSTFAGGGANVLTF; DNA: TGTGCCAGTAGTACCTTCGCGGGCGGAGGGGCCAACGTCCTGACTTTC
J: TRBJ2-7; D: .; size: once; V: TRBV13; CDR3: CASKAGAELSYEQYF; DNA: TGTGCCAGCAAGGCAGGGGCTGAGCTCTCCTACGAGCAGTACTTC
J: TRBJ2-3; D: .; size: .; V: TRBV2; CDR3: CASSETVVADTQYF; DNA: TGTGCCAGCAGTGAAACGGTAGTCGCAGATACGCAGTATTTT
J: TRBJ2-5; D: TRBD1; size: .; V: TRBV11-3; CDR3: CASSLGTGQETQYF; DNA: TGTGCCAGCAGCTTGGGGACAGGCCAAGAGACCCAGTACTTC
J: TRBJ2-3; D: TRBD2; size: .; V: TRBV20-1; CDR3: CSASRAGGYTDTQYF; DNA: TGCAGTGCTAGTAGGGCGGGGGGATACACAGATACGCAGTATTTT
J: TRBJ1-2; D: .; size: .; V: TRBV7-2; CDR3: CASSSGLYYGYTF; DNA: TGTGCCAGCAGCTCGGGACTGTATTATGGCTACACCTTC
J: TRBJ2-5; D: TRBD1; size: .; V: TRBV6-2/TRBV6-3; CDR3: CASSYSQGAIDETQYF; DNA: TGTGCCAGCAGTTACTCCCAGGGGGCAATTGATGAGACCCAGTACTTC
J: TRBJ2-3; D: TRBD2; size: .; V: TRBV5-4; CDR3: CASSLARGGLSTDTQYF; DNA: TGTGCCAGCAGCTTGGCACGGGGGGGCCTCAGCACAGATACGCAGTATTTT
J: TRBJ2-7; D: TRBD2; size: .; V: TRBV7-2; CDR3: CASSLVPGTSLSEQYF; DNA: TGTGCCAGCAGCTTGGTTCCCGGGACTAGCTTGAGCGAGCAGTACTTC
J: TRBJ2-7; D: .; size: .; V: TRBV18; CDR3: CASSPVAAYYEQYF; DNA: TGTGCCAGCTCACCCGTAGCGGCCTACTACGAGCAGTACTTC
J: TRBJ2-1; D: .; size: .; V: TRBV12-3/TRBV12-4; CDR3: CASRSSSYNEQFF; DNA: TGTGCCAGCAGGAGTAGCTCCTACAATGAGCAGTTCTTC
J: TRBJ1-1; D: .; size: .; V: TRBV21-1; CDR3: CASSAIYNRGNTEAFF; DNA: TGTGCCAGCAGCGCGATTTACAATCGGGGGAACACTGAAGCTTTCTTT
J: TRBJ1-2; D: .; size: .; V: TRBV19; CDR3: CASSIGAGDRGYTF; DNA: TGTGCCAGTAGTATAGGGGCAGGGGATCGCGGCTACACCTTC
J: TRBJ2-3; D: TRBD2; size: few; V: TRBV4-1; CDR3: CASSQTGTSAHTDTQYF; DNA: TGCGCCAGCAGCCAGACCGGGACTAGTGCACACACAGATACGCAGTATTTT
J: TRBJ2-3; D: TRBD1; size: few; V: TRBV29-1; CDR3: CSVGQGASTDTQYF; DNA: TGCAGCGTCGGACAGGGGGCTAGCACAGATACGCAGTATTTT
J: TRBJ2-1; D: TRBD1; size: .; V: TRBV3-1/TRBV3-2; CDR3: CASSPQGDEQFF; DNA: TGTGCCAGCAGCCCACAGGGGGATGAGCAGTTCTTC
J: TRBJ2-3; D: TRBD2; size: .; V: TRBV5-4; CDR3: CASSAGLAGIQGTDTQYF; DNA: TGTGCCAGCAGCGCCGGACTAGCGGGGATCCAAGGCACAGATACGCAGTATTTT
J: TRBJ1-2; D: TRBD1; size: .; V: TRBV27; CDR3: CASSRTGGGFTGYTF; DNA: TGTGCCAGCAGTCGTACAGGGGGCGGCTTTACTGGCTACACCTTC
J: TRBJ1-3; D: .; size: .; V: TRBV7-9; CDR3: CASIVFPGSGNTIYF; DNA: TGTGCCAGCATCGTCTTTCCAGGGTCTGGAAACACCATATATTTT
J: TRBJ1-1; D: .; size: .; V: TRBV4-3; CDR3: CASSQEPQNTEAFF; DNA: TGCGCCAGCAGCCAAGAGCCACAGAACACTGAAGCTTTCTTT
J: TRBJ2-5; D: .; size: .; V: TRBV18; CDR3: CASSQTVQETQYF; DNA: TGTGCCAGCTCACAGACAGTCCAAGAGACCCAGTACTTC
J: TRBJ2-1; D: TRBD2; size: .; V: TRBV5-1; CDR3: CASSLAPRLAGYIEQFF; DNA: TGCGCCAGCAGCTTGGCCCCTAGACTAGCGGGGTATATTGAGCAGTTCTTC